One sample yielded the 21 T cell receptor beta chains listed below, sequenced in a study of shared clonotypes between healthy human individuals (TCRdb year 2020). The library was built by means of the immunoSEQ multiplex PCR assay. TCRdb holds this immuneACCESS table with in-frame rearrangements only. Some clones are missing; in checked studies, unresolved V genes explain under half, and the rest has no known cause. The sample profile shows a few million clones; more than 90% of them were found once. 0.13% to 0.15% of the sample belongs to the ten largest clones. Sequencing was done on a sample of naive CD4+ T cells sorted from blood. Per the publication, the cell subset or site label means: CD45RA+ positively selected. These receptors were taken from a man younger than 30 in good health.

The chain carries TRBV7-8 and TRBJ2-3; D unresolved. Germline V gene lookup returns CDR1 SGHVS and CDR2 FQNEAQ. The V end was cut by 4 bases, the J end by 9 bases, with 11 bases between. CDR3 size: 12 residues. The CDR3 bases are TGTGCCAGCAGCTCCCACCTCCCCACGCAGTATTTT. Translating gives CASSSHLPTQYF. The full variable domain, with the rest looked up from reference TRBV7-8 and TRBJ2-3, is GAGVSQSPRYKVAKRGQDVALRCDPISGHVSLFWYQQALGQGPEFLTYFQNEAQLDKSGLPSDRFFAERPEGSVSTLKIQRTQQEDSAVYLCASSSHLPTQYFGPGTRLTVL.

The chain joins TRBV7-2 to TRBJ2-3, with no clear D. Between the trimmed V and J ends, which lost 3 bases and 2 bases, there was a span of 6 bases. Looked up from germline, CDR1 is SGHTA and CDR2 is FQGNSA. The CDR3 runs 13 residues. The CDR3 DNA reads as TGTGCCAGCAGCTTTTGGTACACAGATACGCAGTATTTT. Translating it yields CASSFWYTDTQYF.

CDR3 residues: CASSLTSGNEQYF. The CDR3 nucleotides are TGTGCCAGCAGCTTAACGTCCGGCAACGAGCAGTACTTC. The V gene is TRBV7-3, the J gene TRBJ2-7; unclear D gene. The CDR3 loop spans 13 amino acids. V was trimmed by 0 bases and J by 5 bases, leaving 8 bases between them. Germline CDR1 reads SGHTA; CDR2 reads FQGTGA.

A few counts support this clone. CDR3 coding DNA: TGCGCCAGCAGCGGGACTAGCGGGACCGGGGAGCTGTTTTTT. Its protein is CASSGTSGTGELFF. The chain employs TRBV5-1 and TRBJ2-2; 12 bases agree with TRBD2. The CDR3 extends over 14 amino acids. The trim removed 4 bases at V and 5 bases at J, leaving 0 bases unmatched. Germline V gene data show CDR1 as SGHRS and CDR2 as YFSETQ.

The chain has TRBV20-1 and TRBJ2-5; D is unclear. Germline V lookup: CDR1 DFQATT, CDR2 SNEGSKA (reference sequence). This CDR3 has 11 residues. The V end lost 1 base, the J end lost 13 bases, and 13 bases lay between the germline ends. This CDR3 is CSARGPGVSYF. CDR3 coding DNA: TGCAGTGCTAGAGGGCCCGGAGTCTCGTACTTC.

This chain connects TRBV2 to TRBJ1-1; 8 positions agree with TRBD1. Germline trimming cut 4 bases from V and 0 bases from J; bases unmatched to any gene: 10. This CDR3 contains 17 residues. Germline assignment: CDR1 SNHLY and CDR2 FYNNEI. The CDR3: CASSVLPQGAMNTEAFF. The CDR3, as DNA: TGTGCCAGCAGTGTACTTCCCCAGGGGGCTATGAACACTGAAGCTTTCTTT.

A single count supports this clone. The rearrangement links TRBV4-1 to TRBJ2-6; unclear D gene. Germline V CDR1 and CDR2: MGHRA, YSYEKL. The CDR3 loop spans 15 amino acids. Deletions cut 4 bases from V and 0 bases from J, with 7 bases between. DNA of the CDR3: TGCGCCAGCAGCCCCGAGCACTCTGGGGCCAACGTCCTGACTTTC. This translates into CASSPEHSGANVLTF.

This sequence joins TRBV6-1 and TRBJ2-1; D is ambiguous. From germline, CDR1 is MNHNS and CDR2 SASEGT. The CDR3 runs to 12 residues. Trimming removed 5 bases at V and 9 bases at J, with 11 bases between. CDR3 residues: CASSPTAGEQFF. CDR3 DNA: TGTGCCAGCAGTCCCACGGCAGGTGAGCAGTTCTTC.

The J gene is TRBJ1-5, the V gene TRBV2; TRBD1 might be the D (6 bases). The length of the CDR3 is 15 residues. V lost 5 bases, J lost 0 bases, and 11 bases lay in between. Germline CDR1 and CDR2: SNHLY and FYNNEI. In DNA form, the CDR3 reads TGTGCCAGCAGTAAGACAGGTTATAGCAATCAGCCCCAGCATTTT. This codes for CASSKTGYSNQPQHF.

The genes are TRBV2 and TRBJ1-6, with TRBD1 matching over 8 bases. Germline CDR1 reads SNHLY; CDR2 reads FYNNEI. V was pared by 5 bases and J by 10 bases, with 7 bases of the junction left unmatched. The CDR3 has 14 amino acids. The CDR3: CASSLDRVRSPLHF. In DNA, the CDR3 is TGTGCCAGCAGTCTGGACAGGGTCCGGTCACCCCTCCACTTT.

The chain recombines TRBV7-2 with TRBJ1-4; no reliable D call. This CDR3 contains 12 residues. Germline loops: CDR1 SGHTA, CDR2 FQGNSA. Between the trimmed V and J ends, which lost 5 bases and 7 bases, there was a span of 8 bases. The DNA of the CDR3 is TGTGCCAGCAGCATACTAGGTGAAAAACTGTTTTTT. Encoded protein: CASSILGEKLFF.

As for this clone: The sample holds other DNA sequences that translate to the same CDR3. V gene TRBV5-6 combines with J gene TRBJ1-6; no clear D. Trimming took 0 bases from V and 7 from J, leaving 5 bases between them. From germline, CDR1 is SGHDT and CDR2 YYEEEE. The CDR3 runs 13 residues. The CDR3 reads CASSLGTNSPLHF. In nucleotides, the CDR3 is TGTGCCAGCAGCTTGGGGACCAATTCACCCCTCCACTTT. Together with reference TRBV5-6 and TRBJ1-6, the CDR3 gives the full variable domain: DAGVTQSPTHLIKTRGQQVTLRCSPKSGHDTVSWYQQALGQGPQFIFQYYEEEERQRGNFPDRFSGHQFPNYSSELNVNALLLGDSALYLCASSLGTNSPLHFGNGTRLTVT.

The gene calls are TRBV5-1 and TRBJ1-5; D uncertain. CDR1 is SGHRS, CDR2 YFSETQ, per germline. V was shortened by 4 bases and J by 4 bases, with 21 bases between the two germline ends. The CDR3 spans 17 residues. The CDR3 bases are TGCGCCAGCAGCCCTTCGGGCACCTCAGAGGGTAATCAGCCCCAGCATTTT. Protein sequence: CASSPSGTSEGNQPQHF.

J is TRBJ2-7 and V is TRBV9; perhaps TRBD1 as D (6 bases). V lost 0 bases and J 3 bases, leaving 13 bases between the germline ends. The germline V gene encodes CDR1 SGDLS and CDR2 YYNGEE. CDR3 length: 15 amino acids. CDR3 residues: CASSVGSGELYEQYF. In DNA form, the CDR3 reads TGTGCCAGCAGCGTAGGCTCAGGGGAGCTCTACGAGCAGTACTTC.

The chain joins TRBV10-1 to TRBJ2-3; the D call may be TRBD1 or TRBD2 (5 bases each). V lost 6 bases and J lost 4, with 17 bases in between. This CDR3 has 15 residues. In germline, CDR1 is WNHNN, CDR2 SYGVQD (reference sequence). The CDR3 loop is CASSPGTLDPDTQYF. CDR3 bases: TGCGCCAGCAGCCCCGGGACCCTCGACCCAGATACGCAGTATTTT.

This sequence joins TRBV5-4 and TRBJ2-2; 13 bases map to TRBD2. Trimming removed 3 bases from V and 4 bases from J; junction bases left unmatched: 3. Germline V CDR1 and CDR2: SGHNT, YYREEE (reference sequence). The CDR3 consists of 16 residues. The CDR3 DNA is TGTGCCAGCAGCTCGACTAGCGGGAGGTTCACCGGGGAGCTGTTTTTT. This sequence encodes CASSSTSGRFTGELFF.

The J gene is TRBJ1-4, the V gene TRBV23-1; D call uncertain. TRBV23-1 is sorted into the ORF group, with uncertain function. The CDR3 spans 11 residues. Trimming took off 2 bases at V and 8 bases at J, with 3 bases between the two ends. The CDR3 is CASSQREKLFF. The CDR3 DNA reads as TGCGCCAGCAGTCAACGGGAAAAACTGTTTTTT.

This chain links TRBV27 with TRBJ2-3; D is perhaps TRBD1 or TRBD2 (6 bases each). This CDR3 is 15 amino acids long. The germline V and J ends were trimmed by 7 bases and 8 bases, with 22 bases remaining between them. Germline lookup yields CDR1 MNHEY and CDR2 SMNVEV (reference sequence). The CDR3 sequence: CASTSLPGAQGTQYF. The CDR3 DNA is TGTGCCAGCACCTCCTTACCGGGGGCCCAAGGTACGCAGTATTTT.

The gene calls are TRBV4-1 and TRBJ1-2; TRBD1 is a possible D gene (5 bases). This CDR3 is built from 12 residues. Germline-derived CDR1 and CDR2 are MGHRA and YSYEKL. The V end was cut by 8 bases, the J end by 3 bases, with 10 bases between. The CDR3 DNA is TGCGCCAGCGGGGGGGACCACTATGGCTACACCTTC. It specifies CASGGDHYGYTF.

The V gene is TRBV19, the J gene TRBJ1-5; D unclear. Germline lookup yields CDR1 LNHDA and CDR2 SQIVND (reference sequence). Trimming stripped 7 bases from V and 0 bases from J, with 7 bases between. The CDR3 is 13 amino acids. In DNA form, the CDR3 reads TGTGCCAGTACGGATTATAGCAATCAGCCCCAGCATTTT. Its translation: CASTDYSNQPQHF.

This chain links TRBV19 with TRBJ2-1; 8 bases agree with TRBD2. Unmatched junction bases numbered 6, after V lost 6 bases and J lost 8 bases. Germline lookup yields CDR1 LNHDA and CDR2 SQIVND (reference sequence). The CDR3 covers 13 residues. As DNA, the CDR3 is TGTGCCAGTAGAATCGGCGGGGGGTATGAGCAGTTCTTC. Amino acid sequence: CASRIGGGYEQFF.